Included here is one T cell receptor (beta chain) sequence, with context. Its antigen is undetermined. The data were taken from a study of shared clonotypes between healthy human individuals. The study, taken as a whole, reports: Investigators expected sequencing depth to affect clonotype sharing among donors.

CDR1 is SGHTA, CDR2 FQGTGA, per germline. This CDR3 region has 15 residues. V was pared by 4 bases and J by 3 bases, with 5 bases of the junction left unmatched. Donors included only healthy HIV-negative adults lacking recent acute infections or vaccinations. Genomic DNA for unsorted samples was obtained from around 97 million PBMCs. Sequenced by immunoSEQ multiplex PCR; TCRdb stores in-frame clones only, minus some. This table has about 450,000 clones, 65% to 80% appearing once. This TCR came from a woman aged 40-49 years in good health. Some clones in this sample may be carry-over from other donors' samples. J is TRBJ2-5 and V is TRBV7-3, with 10 bases that match TRBD2. Sequencing was done on a sample of PBMCs. This CDR3 reads CASSSNGLAEETQYF. Written as DNA, the CDR3 is TGTGCCAGCAGCTCCAACGGACTAGCGGAAGAGACCCAGTACTTC. The full variable domain, completed using reference TRBV7-3 and TRBJ2-5, is GAGVSQTPSNKVTEKGKYVELRCDPISGHTALYWYRQSLGQGPEFLIYFQGTGAADDSGLPNDRFFAVRPEGSVSTLKIQRTERGDSAVYLCASSSNGLAEETQYFGPGTRLLVL.